This paragraph covers one T cell receptor (beta chain) sequence. Its antigen remains unidentified. One base away there is no much larger clone; base qualities are not given. Taken from cysteine to phenylalanine, the CDR3 has 17 residues. Only the CDR3 region is kept as DNA, spanning 51 bases read in frame from base 1. CDR1 MDHEN and CDR2 SYDVKM are derived from the germline V gene. V drops 2 bases and J drops 6 bases, leaving 20 bases in between. The sample belongs to a study of blood T cell repertoires in COVID-19 (dated by TCRdb to 2019 to 2021). Describing the broader study: Samples from collaborators originated in the United States, Italy and Spain and spanned both the acute and convalescent phases of COVID-19. The prospective study material was composed of cDNA or gDNA derived from T cells, B-cell-depleted T cells, or PBMCs. Subjects who had been exposed to COVID-19, were actively infected with it, or had recovered from it provided the deeply sampled blood TCRbeta repertoires that made up the dataset. The repertoires were made available in a free public database intended to serve as a resource for research on the immune response to SARS-CoV-2. Samples were obtained from the ongoing ImmuneRACE study (first 160 participants) and from 1,254 subjects provided by 6 global collaborators. Sample metadata almost always included a de-identified subject ID, COVID-19 status, age in years and sex. Where HLA class I and class II types were available, the types were taken from metadata supplied by the sample provider, not from assay-based typing. What the authors observed across the whole study: Clinical and demographic metadata were provided uncurated, with the amount varying by source and participant.

TCRbeta CDR3 regions were amplified from genomic DNA using the immunoSEQ Assay, a bias-controlled multiplex PCR. Per the original workflow: The number of nucleated cells in each sample was estimated from the amplification of reference gene primers within the assay. Sequence reads were collapsed and filtered to measure the absolute abundance of every unique TCRbeta CDR3 rearrangement. Productive Simpson clonality was computed per sample as the square root of Simpson's diversity index over productive rearrangements. TCRdb stores this immuneACCESS table with in-frame sequences only. Part of the clones is absent; in the studies checked, under half of the shortfall reflects unresolved V genes, and no reason is known for the rest. V, J and clone size reflect that table, while D and trimming were determined from the DNA. The sample profile shows about 190,000 clones; 70% to 85% of them were found once. The leading ten clones occupy around 3.5% of the sample.

In the prospective study, participants were roughly 18 to 90 years old, resided in about two dozen geographic areas of the United States, and were enrolled through a virtual design. Cohort assignment in the prospective study relied on participant-reported clinical history from a screening survey and a study questionnaire. Recovered participants in ImmuneRACE Cohort 3 were defined as having two consecutive negative NP/OP PCR tests, clearance from a healthcare professional, or resolution of symptoms. Each participant in the prospective study had whole blood, serum and a nasopharyngeal or oropharyngeal swab collected by mobile phlebotomists. Prospective study participants could optionally give additional blood draws and questionnaires over a 2-month period. Before DNA extraction, blood samples from the prospective study were shipped at room temperature or frozen.

The V and J segments used are TRBV28 and TRBJ2-1; the D gene is perhaps TRBD2, on 6 matching bases. The source of this sequence is a woman in her twenties or thirties who had recovered from COVID-19. Material for sequencing was PBMCs or T cells enriched from blood (not recorded which). The CDR3 reads CASSLRGWRVRFNEQFF. The sequenced DNA is TGTGCCAGCAGTTTAAGGGGTTGGAGGGTAAGGTTCAATGAGCAGTTCTTC.